The 28 T cell receptor beta chains listed next were all sequenced from one sample in a study of T cell responses to AZD1222 COVID-19 vaccine. Sequenced by immunoSEQ multiplex PCR; TCRdb stores in-frame clones only, minus some. The data contain about 160,000 clones, roughly 92% of them seen just once; the ten biggest clones take up roughly 4.6%. The specimen was peripheral blood, collected 28 days after the second AZD1222 dose. Every receptor here comes from an adult who received the AZD1222 COVID-19 vaccine.

The rearrangement links TRBV5-1 to TRBJ1-2; the match to TRBD1 covers 7 bases. CDR3 length: 15 amino acids. Germline assignment: CDR1 SGHRS and CDR2 YFSETQ. V gave up 4 bases and J gave up 3 bases; unmatched junction bases: 9. CDR3 residues: CASSPRITGDYGYTF. The CDR3 nucleotides are TGCGCCAGCAGCCCGAGGATTACAGGGGACTATGGCTACACCTTC.

The CDR3 DNA reads TGTGCCAGCAGCTCCACACCCGACTCTAGCGGGACCACCTACAATGAGCAGTTCTTC. Translating it yields CASSSTPDSSGTTYNEQFF. V usage is TRBV7-2 and J usage is TRBJ2-1, with 9 bases aligning to TRBD2. Germline V gene lookup returns CDR1 SGHTA and CDR2 FQGNSA. J was trimmed by 2 bases and V by 4 bases; bases with no gene match: 15. The CDR3 totals 19 residues.

For the CDR3, the DNA is TGCGCCAGCAGCTTACGCATCAGCTCCTACAATGAGCAGTTCTTC. It is translated as CASSLRISSYNEQFF. J is TRBJ2-1 and V is TRBV4-3; the D is unclear. This CDR3 is built from 15 residues. Trimming removed 5 bases from V and 0 bases from J, with 11 bases in between. Germline CDR1 reads LGHNA; CDR2 reads YSLEER.

The V and J genes are TRBV18 and TRBJ1-5, with D unresolved. With 2 bases removed from V and 0 bases from J, the gap between germline ends came to 5 bases. CDR3 size: 14 residues. CDR1 is KGHSH, CDR2 LQKENI, per germline. The CDR3 sequence: CASSPSVSNQPQHF. The CDR3 DNA follows: TGTGCCAGCTCACCATCGGTTAGCAATCAGCCCCAGCATTTT.

This clone was seen a few times. V gene TRBV29-1 combines with J gene TRBJ2-7, with 7 bases that match TRBD1. Per the germline V gene, CDR1 is SQVTM and CDR2 is ANQGSEA. V lost 6 bases, J lost 1 base, and 9 bases stayed unmatched. The CDR3 is 14 amino acids. CDR3 sequence reads: CSVGHRDSSYEQYF. CDR3 coding DNA: TGCAGCGTCGGTCACCGGGACAGTTCCTACGAGCAGTACTTC.

The genes are TRBV11-3 and TRBJ2-1, with TRBD2 identical over 7 bases. Unmatched junction bases numbered 7, after V lost 6 bases and J lost 2 bases. The CDR3 extends over 15 amino acids. Germline CDR1 and CDR2: SGHNT and YENEEA. The CDR3 reads CASREAGRPYNEQFF. CDR3 nucleotides: TGTGCCAGCAGAGAAGCGGGACGGCCCTACAATGAGCAGTTCTTC.

CDR3 in DNA: TGTGCCAGCAGTGGACAGGGGCTTTACAATGAGCAGTTCTTC. Protein product: CASSGQGLYNEQFF. V usage is TRBV25-1 and J usage is TRBJ2-1; 8 bases are a match to TRBD1. The CDR3 has 14 residues. The ends lost 4 bases at V and 4 bases at J; junction bases unmatched: 3. Germline V gene sequence: CDR1 MGHDK, CDR2 SYGVNS.

This chain connects TRBV27 to TRBJ2-3, with D possibly matching TRBD2 (7 bases). CDR3 length: 14 residues. Deletions cut 6 bases from V and 1 base from J, with 11 bases between. Per the germline V gene, CDR1 is MNHEY and CDR2 is SMNVEV (reference sequence). The CDR3 spells CASRSGGRTDTQYF. The CDR3 DNA follows: TGTGCCAGCAGGTCCGGGGGGCGCACAGATACGCAGTATTTT.

The genes are TRBV3-1 (or the pseudogene TRBV3-2) and TRBJ1-6, with 8 positions matching TRBD1. V trimming: 3 bases; J trimming: 8 bases; junction bases outside the gene matches: 3. The CDR3 runs to 14 residues. Germline CDR1 is LGHDT and CDR2 is YNNKEL (reference sequence). The DNA for the CDR3 is TGTGCCAGCAGCCAGGGACAGGCTTATTCACCCCTCCACTTT. Its protein is CASSQGQAYSPLHF.

This chain links TRBV28 with TRBJ2-4; maybe TRBD2 (5 bases). The germline CDR1 and CDR2 sequences are MDHEN and SYDVKM. The V end was cut by 5 bases, the J end by 6 bases, with 17 bases between. The CDR3 runs to 15 residues. CDR3 nucleotide sequence: TGTGCCAGCAGTCCCCCCCCGGGGTGGGGAAACATTCAGTACTTC. This gives the protein CASSPPPGWGNIQYF.

This chain connects TRBV29-1 to TRBJ1-2; the match to TRBD1 covers 8 bases. This CDR3 has 13 amino acids. The V segment lost 7 bases and the J segment 5 bases; nucleotides outside the gene matches: 9. CDR1 is SQVTM, CDR2 ANQGSEA, per germline. CDR3 in amino acids: CSASTGDGYGYTF. The CDR3 nucleotides read TGCAGCGCCTCGACAGGGGATGGTTATGGCTACACCTTC.

The CDR3 DNA reads as TGTGCCACCAGCACCGGGACTAGCGCCTACCAAGAGACCCAGTACTTC. It is translated as CATSTGTSAYQETQYF. The chain combines TRBV15 with TRBJ2-5; 10 nucleotides align to TRBD2. CDR1 is LNHNV, CDR2 YYDKDF, per germline (reference sequence). The CDR3 has 16 residues. The ends lost 4 bases at V and 0 bases at J; junction bases unmatched: 5. The variable domain in full, with the rest retrieved from reference TRBV15 and TRBJ2-5, is DAMVIQNPRYQVTQFGKPVTLSCSQTLNHNVMYWYQQKSSQAPKLLFHYYDKDFNNEADTPDNFQSRRPNTSFCFLDIRSPGLGDTAMYLCATSTGTSAYQETQYFGPGTRLLVL.

The rearrangement uses TRBV9 and TRBJ2-1, with TRBD2 matching 10 bases. The CDR3 has 14 amino acids. Germline CDR1 and CDR2: SGDLS and YYNGEE. The J segment lost 7 bases and the V segment lost 2 bases, leaving 3 bases of the junction unmatched. The DNA of the CDR3 is TGTGCCAGCAGCGTCCCTAGCGGGAGTAATGAGCAGTTCTTC. Protein product: CASSVPSGSNEQFF.

V gene TRBV5-4 combines with J gene TRBJ2-3, with 10 nucleotides matching TRBD2. The CDR3 extends over 18 amino acids. The germline V gene has CDR1 SGHNT and CDR2 YYREEE (reference sequence). Trimming at V came to 0 bases and at J to 1 base, leaving 8 bases not matched to a gene. The CDR3 loop is CASSLVRTSGSGTDTQYF. CDR3 DNA: TGTGCCAGCAGCTTGGTCAGGACTAGCGGCTCTGGCACAGATACGCAGTATTTT.

V gene TRBV2 combines with J gene TRBJ1-2; perhaps TRBD1 as D (6 bases). The CDR3 sequence is 13 residues long. V lost 7 bases to trimming and J lost 4 bases, with 13 bases between them. CDR1 and CDR2 (germline): SNHLY, FYNNEI. The CDR3 reads CASIPGAGYGYTF. CDR3 DNA sequence: TGTGCCAGCATCCCGGGGGCAGGCTATGGCTACACCTTC.

The chain carries TRBV28 and TRBJ2-3, with 7 bases that match TRBD2. Trimming took 7 bases from V and 1 from J; bases not matched to a gene: 2. CDR1 MDHEN and CDR2 SYDVKM come from the germline V gene. This CDR3 spans 13 amino acids. CDR3 sequence reads: CASNGGGTDTQYF. The CDR3 DNA reads TGTGCCAGCAATGGGGGGGGCACAGATACGCAGTATTTT. Full variable domain (missing parts from reference TRBV28 and TRBJ2-3): DVKVTQSSRYLVKRTGEKVFLECVQDMDHENMFWYRQDPGLGLRLIYFSYDVKMKEKGDIPEGYSVSREKKERFSLILESASTNQTSMYLCASNGGGTDTQYFGPGTRLTVL.

This clone was seen only once. The V gene is TRBV9, the J gene TRBJ2-1; 12 positions match TRBD2. The CDR3 sequence is 16 residues long. The germline CDR1 and CDR2 sequences are SGDLS and YYNGEE. With V trimmed by 5 bases and J by 9 bases, 12 bases remained unmatched. In DNA form, the CDR3 reads TGTGCCAGCAGTTCACAGACTAGCGGGAGTTTCGGTGAGCAGTTCTTC. Residues: CASSSQTSGSFGEQFF.

V usage is TRBV2 and J usage is TRBJ2-1, with unresolved D. Deletions cut 4 bases from V and 9 bases from J, with 10 bases between. The CDR3 runs 12 residues. Germline V CDR1 and CDR2: SNHLY, FYNNEI. The CDR3 DNA reads as TGTGCCAGCAGTGTTTCAGTTGGTGAGCAGTTCTTC. Protein: CASSVSVGEQFF.

CDR3: CASSQGTSGRNEQFF. CDR3 DNA sequence: TGTGCCAGCAGCCAGGGGACTAGCGGGCGGAATGAGCAGTTCTTC. J is TRBJ2-1 and V is TRBV5-4, with TRBD2 identical over 12 bases. This CDR3 is 15 amino acids long. Germline CDR1 is SGHNT and CDR2 is YYREEE (reference sequence). Trimming took 4 bases from V and 7 from J; bases not matched to a gene: 6.

The chain is built from TRBV6-5 and TRBJ2-1; the D gene is possibly TRBD2 (6 bases). Trimming stripped 5 bases from V and 5 bases from J, with 16 bases between. This CDR3 comprises 15 residues. CDR1 and CDR2 from the germline V gene are MNHEY and SVGAGI. The CDR3 loop is CASSLAYSGHNEQFF. CDR3 bases: TGTGCCAGCAGTCTAGCGTATTCGGGACACAATGAGCAGTTCTTC.

The chain is built from TRBV5-4 and TRBJ2-5; D is unresolved. Between the trimmed V and J ends, which lost 4 bases and 5 bases, there was a span of 12 bases. The CDR3 loop spans 13 amino acids. The germline V gene encodes CDR1 SGHNT and CDR2 YYREEE (reference sequence). CDR3 sequence: CASSPFEGETQYF. Here the CDR3 DNA reads TGTGCCAGCAGCCCCTTTGAAGGGGAGACCCAGTACTTC.

This chain uses TRBV15 with TRBJ1-1, with 10 bases lining up with TRBD1. Germline CDR1 LNHNV, CDR2 YYDKDF (reference sequence). The trim removed 2 bases at V and 11 bases at J, leaving 11 bases unmatched. The CDR3 runs 15 residues. As DNA, the CDR3 is TGTGCCACCAGCAGACCCGGGACAGGGGAAAGTCGGGCTTTCTTT. Translation: CATSRPGTGESRAFF.

V usage is TRBV29-1 and J usage is TRBJ1-1; D not resolved. Trimming left V 5 bases short and J 0 bases short, with 10 bases between. This CDR3 region has 13 residues. The V gene's germline CDR1 is SQVTM and CDR2 ANQGSEA. CDR3 nucleotides: TGCAGCGTTTTGTCGTCGCTGAACACTGAAGCTTTCTTT. Its translation is CSVLSSLNTEAFF.

V and J are TRBV2 and TRBJ2-2; TRBD1 matches at 8 bases. From germline, CDR1 is SNHLY and CDR2 FYNNEI. The CDR3 contains 15 residues. J gave up 1 base and V 5 bases, and 3 bases lay outside the gene matches. In DNA form, the CDR3 reads TGTGCCAGCAGTCATGACAGGGGGAACACCGGGGAGCTGTTTTTT. It translates to CASSHDRGNTGELFF.

The chain couples TRBV29-1 to TRBJ2-5; D remains unclear. V gave up 6 bases and J gave up 5 bases, with 13 bases separating them. Germline assignment: CDR1 SQVTM and CDR2 ANQGSEA. CDR3 length: 12 amino acids. CDR3: CSVRRGAETQYF. The CDR3 DNA reads TGCAGCGTCAGAAGAGGTGCGGAGACCCAGTACTTC.

About this clone itself: The same CDR3 can be traced to other DNA sequences in this sample. The V call is TRBV7-9, the J call TRBJ2-7, with unresolved D. V was trimmed by 2 bases and J by 4 bases, leaving 3 bases between them. Germline loops: CDR1 SEHNR, CDR2 FQNEAQ (reference sequence). The CDR3 is 11 residues long. CDR3 loop: CASSLRYEQYF. The CDR3 DNA reads as TGTGCCAGCAGCTTACGGTACGAGCAGTACTTC.

Here the CDR3 reads CASSSHDRGGLASRGEQYF. The CDR3, as DNA: TGTGCCAGCAGCTCTCACGACAGGGGTGGATTAGCAAGTCGAGGGGAGCAGTACTTC. This chain connects TRBV6-6 to TRBJ2-7, with 8 bases identical to TRBD1. CDR1 is MNHNY and CDR2 is SVGAGI in the germline V gene (reference sequence). J lost 7 bases, V lost 6 bases, and 26 bases had no gene match. This CDR3 has 19 residues.

The rearrangement uses TRBV5-4 and TRBJ1-2; a weak D match, TRBD1 (6 bases). Germline CDR1 SGHNT, CDR2 YYREEE (reference sequence). Trimming removed 4 bases at V and 2 bases at J, with 18 bases between. The CDR3 loop spans 16 amino acids. As DNA, the CDR3 is TGTGCCAGCAGCAAACCCGGACAGACACCGAACTATGGCTACACCTTC. Protein sequence: CASSKPGQTPNYGYTF. The variable domain in full, completed from reference TRBV5-4 and TRBJ1-2, reads ETGVTQSPTHLIKTRGQQVTLRCSSQSGHNTVSWYQQALGQGPQFIFQYYREEENGRGNFPPRFSGLQFPNYSSELNVNALELDDSALYLCASSKPGQTPNYGYTFGSGTRLTVV.